The clone carrying this TCR beta chain was counted many times. The antigen remains undetermined. The entry originates in a study of T cells in Graves' hyperthyroidism and ophthalmopathy. Overall study: Prior to any treatment, at the point of initial diagnosis, peripheral blood was collected.

CDR3 size: 11 residues. Trimming stripped 2 bases from V and 11 bases from J, with 9 bases between. Germline V CDR1 and CDR2: MDHEN, SYDVKM. Every diagnosis used clinical symptoms, serum thyroxine and TRAb, thyroid ultrasound and orbital computed tomography. Findings and limits, study-wide: Among clonotypes expanded in thyroid above 0.001, most were also found in blood.

RNA transcripts yielded amplified TCR beta CDR3 regions. The HTBI primer set was used in a first-round RT-PCR of the TCR CDR3. TCRdb re-called the multiplex PCR reads through MiXCR, storing one row per CDR3 protein. In the table there are 300,000 to 450,000 distinct CDR3 sequences, 15% to 20% of which are singletons. The TCR sequence derives from a woman aged 40-49 years with Graves' ophthalmopathy. V and J are TRBV28 and TRBJ1-1, with D tentatively TRBD1 (6 bases). The source material was blood. CDR3 amino acids: CASSLTGAAFF. CDR3 coding DNA: TGTGCCAGCAGTTTAACGGGGGCGGCTTTCTTT. The full variable domain, with the rest looked up from reference TRBV28 and TRBJ1-1, is DVKVTQSSRYLVKRTGEKVFLECVQDMDHENMFWYRQDPGLGLRLIYFSYDVKMKEKGDIPEGYSVSREKKERFSLILESASTNQTSMYLCASSLTGAAFFGQGTRLTVV.